Reported below is one T cell receptor beta chain. Its specific antigen is unknown. Base-call qualities are not available, and no considerably larger clone is one nucleotide away. These data belong to a study of blood T cell repertoires in COVID-19 (dated by TCRdb to about 2020). As for the study more broadly: Collaborator samples came from the United States, Italy and Spain and covered acute and convalescent phases of COVID-19. The material from the prospective study consisted of cDNA or gDNA derived from T cells, B-cell-depleted T cells, or PBMCs. Subjects who had been exposed to COVID-19, were actively infected with it, or had recovered from it provided the deeply sampled blood TCRbeta repertoires that made up the dataset. The repertoires were released in a freely available public database intended as a resource for research on the immune response to SARS-CoV-2. The samples were drawn from the first 160 participants of the ongoing ImmuneRACE study and from more than 1,000 subjects provided by 6 global collaborators. Sample metadata almost always included a de-identified subject ID, COVID-19 status, age in years and sex. HLA class I and class II types, where available, came from metadata supplied by the sample provider rather than from assay-based typing. The study at large found these results: The amount of clinical and demographic metadata varied by source and participant and was provided uncurated.

Participants in the prospective study were enrolled through a virtual design, were aged roughly 18 to 100 years, and lived in approximately 25 United States geographic areas. To assign participants to cohorts, the prospective study relied on clinical history that participants themselves reported in a screening survey and a study questionnaire. In the prospective study, mobile phlebotomists collected whole blood, serum and a nasopharyngeal or oropharyngeal swab from each participant. Additional blood draws and questionnaires over an approximately two-month period could optionally be provided by prospective study participants. Before DNA extraction, blood samples from the prospective study were shipped at room temperature or frozen. CDR1 and CDR2 are drawn from the germline V gene (reference sequence): MNHEY, SMNVEV. From the cysteine up to the phenylalanine, the CDR3 has a length of 12 residues. CDR3 DNA only is kept here, 36 bases in frame from base 1. V and J are trimmed by 11 bases and 7 bases, and the gene matches miss 8 bases of the junction.

TCRbeta CDR3 regions were amplified from genomic DNA using the immunoSEQ Assay, a bias-controlled multiplex PCR. The study's own analysis went as follows. The number of nucleated cells in each sample was estimated from the amplification of reference gene primers within the assay. Sequence reads were collapsed and filtered to measure the absolute abundance of every unique TCRbeta CDR3 rearrangement. For each sample, productive Simpson clonality was calculated as the square root of Simpson's diversity index across productive rearrangements. Sourced from immuneACCESS, this table was stored by TCRdb with only in-frame sequences that have V and J called. A share of the clones is absent; for the studies checked, an unresolved V gene accounts for under half, and the remainder has no known explanation. The DNA was the basis for D and trimming; V, J and clone size are from that table. This sample comprises under 300,000 clones, 91% of them detected only once. The top ten hold 1.2% of the sample.

The source is a human donor in a cohort exposed to, infected with or recovered from COVID-19 (not recorded which). The donor label of this sample is uncertain. The sequence is built from TRBV27 and TRBJ1-2, with 9 middle bases fitting TRBD1. The sequencing sample was made of PBMCs or T cells enriched from blood (not recorded which). At the DNA level, the sequence is TGTGCCGGTCCCGGGACAGGGTTTGGCTACACCTTC. Its protein reads: CAGPGTGFGYTF.